The 11 T cell receptor beta chains listed next were all sequenced from one sample in a study of blood T cell repertoires in COVID-19. Clones were sequenced by immunoSEQ multiplex PCR, and TCRdb holds only the in-frame ones, with some missing. The profile shows some 150,000 clones, under 85% of them singletons. Sequencing used peripheral blood. These receptors were collected from a human donor in a cohort sampled during active COVID-19.

V gene TRBV5-1 combines with J gene TRBJ2-1; 8 bases line up with TRBD1. The CDR3 totals 16 residues. The germline V gene encodes CDR1 SGHRS and CDR2 YFSETQ. The J segment lost 0 bases and the V segment lost 4 bases, leaving 6 bases of the junction unmatched. DNA for the CDR3: TGCGCCAGCAGCCCCCGGACAGGGAACTCCTACAATGAGCAGTTCTTC. Residues: CASSPRTGNSYNEQFF.

The chain combines TRBV5-6 with TRBJ1-4, with D tentatively TRBD1 (5 bases). V was clipped by 6 bases and J by 2 bases, with 14 bases between them. There are 15 residues in the CDR3. Germline V lookup: CDR1 SGHDT, CDR2 YYEEEE. The CDR3: CASNTGQGTNEKLFF. The CDR3, as DNA: TGTGCCAGCAATACTGGGCAGGGCACTAATGAAAAACTGTTTTTT.

The chain is built from TRBV6-5 and TRBJ1-6, with D perhaps TRBD1 (6 bases). Germline V gene sequence: CDR1 MNHEY, CDR2 SVGAGI. The CDR3 runs to 14 residues. V lost 7 bases and J 4 bases, leaving 11 bases between the germline ends. CDR3 protein: CASMGRGYNSPLHF. The DNA for the CDR3 is TGTGCCAGCATGGGCAGGGGTTATAATTCACCCCTCCACTTT.

Judged by abundance, this clone is hyperexpanded. This chain connects TRBV28 to TRBJ2-7; weak D call: TRBD1 (6 bases). CDR1 and CDR2 (germline): MDHEN, SYDVKM. Trimming removed 7 bases at V and 0 bases at J, with 13 bases between. The CDR3 is made up of 14 amino acids. Here the CDR3 reads CASKPGTISYEQYF. The CDR3, as DNA: TGTGCCAGCAAACCCGGGACAATCTCCTACGAGCAGTACTTC. The whole variable domain, remainder taken from reference TRBV28 and TRBJ2-7, is DVKVTQSSRYLVKRTGEKVFLECVQDMDHENMFWYRQDPGLGLRLIYFSYDVKMKEKGDIPEGYSVSREKKERFSLILESASTNQTSMYLCASKPGTISYEQYFGPGTRLTVT.

The chain is built from TRBV5-1 and TRBJ2-3; possibly TRBD2 for D (6 bases). The V gene lost 6 bases and the J gene lost 1 base, with 12 bases spanning the gap. The CDR3 extends over 14 amino acids. Germline lookup yields CDR1 SGHRS and CDR2 YFSETQ. The CDR3 protein is CASKTRTGTDTQYF. DNA of the CDR3: TGCGCCAGCAAGACTAGAACTGGCACAGATACGCAGTATTTT.

The chain has TRBV9 and TRBJ1-3, with D perhaps matching TRBD1 (6 bases). This CDR3 has 17 residues. Deletions cut 0 bases from V and 1 base from J, with 14 bases between. In germline, CDR1 is SGDLS, CDR2 YYNGEE. CDR3: CASSVGNRATSGNTIYF. The CDR3 bases are TGTGCCAGCAGCGTAGGGAACAGGGCCACTTCTGGAAACACCATATATTTT.

This chain connects TRBV11-3 to TRBJ1-3; a weak D match, TRBD1 (6 bases). There are 15 residues in the CDR3. V dropped 2 bases and J dropped 1 base, with 9 bases sitting between them. CDR1 is SGHNT, CDR2 YENEEA, per germline. The DNA of the CDR3 is TGTGCCAGCAGCTTAACAGGGCAGTCTGGAAACACCATATATTTT. Encoded protein: CASSLTGQSGNTIYF.

CDR3 in amino acids: CASSPPAGVSYNEQFF. The CDR3 region has the DNA TGTGCCAGCTCACCACCCGCAGGGGTCTCCTACAATGAGCAGTTCTTC. The genes are TRBV18 and TRBJ2-1, with D possibly matching TRBD1 (6 bases). This CDR3 region has 16 residues. V dropped 0 bases and J dropped 0 bases, with 9 bases sitting between them. Germline V gene data show CDR1 as KGHSH and CDR2 as LQKENI.

V gene TRBV28 combines with J gene TRBJ1-1; D ambiguous. V gave up 5 bases and J gave up 0 bases, with 19 bases separating them. There are 17 residues in the CDR3. CDR1 MDHEN and CDR2 SYDVKM come from the germline V gene. The CDR3 loop is CASSQGVTGFMNTEAFF. CDR3 in DNA: TGTGCCAGCAGTCAAGGCGTTACGGGGTTCATGAACACTGAAGCTTTCTTT.

The gene calls are TRBV7-3 and TRBJ1-1; 7 bases line up with TRBD1. Germline CDR1 reads SGHTA; CDR2 reads FQGTGA. There are 15 residues in the CDR3. Unmatched junction bases numbered 3, after V lost 2 bases and J lost 0 bases. CDR3 coding DNA: TGTGCCAGCAGCTTACAGGGGGGATTGAACACTGAAGCTTTCTTT. Encoded protein: CASSLQGGLNTEAFF.

This CDR3 is CASRGLGANNEQFF. The CDR3 nucleotides are TGTGCCAGCAGGGGACTAGGGGCTAACAATGAGCAGTTCTTC. The V and J genes are TRBV28 and TRBJ2-1, with 8 bases fitting TRBD2. This CDR3 is built from 14 residues. Looked up from germline, CDR1 is MDHEN and CDR2 is SYDVKM. After removal of 6 bases from V and 5 bases from J, the junction contained 6 bases not matched to a gene.